The 19 T cell receptor beta chains listed next were all sequenced from one sample in a study of Ad26.COV2.S vaccination and SARS-CoV-2 variants. Generated by immunoSEQ multiplex PCR, the TCRdb table keeps only in-frame clones and is missing some. The sample yields nearly 95,000 clones, more than 70% seen once. The specimen was peripheral blood, collected after recovery from COVID-19. These receptors all stem from a human donor who had recovered from COVID-19.

J is TRBJ2-2 and V is TRBV28; the D is unclear. V was clipped by 10 bases and J by 2 bases, with 11 bases between them. Germline loops: CDR1 MDHEN, CDR2 SYDVKM. CDR3 length: 13 residues. In DNA form, the CDR3 reads TGTGCCACCCCGGGCCCTAACACCGGGGAGCTGTTTTTT. This gives the protein CATPGPNTGELFF.

The rearrangement joins TRBV28 to TRBJ1-1; the match to TRBD1 covers 8 bases. V lost 6 bases, J lost 4 bases, and 10 bases stayed unmatched. In germline, CDR1 is MDHEN, CDR2 SYDVKM. CDR3 length: 15 amino acids. This CDR3 is CASRTSGGAVTEAFF. CDR3 DNA: TGTGCCAGCAGAACCTCAGGGGGCGCGGTCACTGAAGCTTTCTTT. Full variable domain (missing parts from reference TRBV28 and TRBJ1-1): DVKVTQSSRYLVKRTGEKVFLECVQDMDHENMFWYRQDPGLGLRLIYFSYDVKMKEKGDIPEGYSVSREKKERFSLILESASTNQTSMYLCASRTSGGAVTEAFFGQGTRLTVV.

The chain employs TRBV19 and TRBJ2-2; TRBD2 might be the D (5 bases). Germline CDR1 LNHDA, CDR2 SQIVND (reference sequence). Trimming cost V 5 bases and J 6 bases, with 7 bases left between them. The CDR3 consists of 12 residues. The CDR3 reads CASSPSPGELFF. In nucleotides, the CDR3 is TGTGCCAGTAGTCCTAGCCCCGGGGAGCTGTTTTTT.

V is TRBV6-2 or TRBV6-3 and J is TRBJ1-1; D gene uncertain. The CDR3 length is 13 residues. Deletions cut 1 base from V and 6 bases from J, with 9 bases between. Germline lookup yields CDR1 MNHEY and CDR2 SVGEGT. As DNA, the CDR3 is TGTGCCAGCAGTTACTTGTCCGGGGCTGAAGCTTTCTTT. Its protein product is CASSYLSGAEAFF.

This clone came up many times. The chain is built from TRBV5-4 and TRBJ1-2, with 10 bases lining up with TRBD1. V dropped 5 bases and J dropped 7; count of bases not matched to a gene: 11. Germline CDR1 SGHNT, CDR2 YYREEE (reference sequence). CDR3 length equals 15 residues. CDR3 bases: TGTGCCAGCAGATCTGGACAGGGGGGGCTGGTTGGCTACACCTTC. Amino acids: CASRSGQGGLVGYTF. The complete variable domain, with remaining parts taken from reference TRBV5-4 and TRBJ1-2, reads ETGVTQSPTHLIKTRGQQVTLRCSSQSGHNTVSWYQQALGQGPQFIFQYYREEENGRGNFPPRFSGLQFPNYSSELNVNALELDDSALYLCASRSGQGGLVGYTFGSGTRLTVV.

The CDR3 coding sequence is TGTGCCAGTGGGACAGGGGGCGCGAAGGGAACTGAAGCTTTCTTT. Translating it yields CASGTGGAKGTEAFF. The gene calls are TRBV19 and TRBJ1-1; the match to TRBD1 covers 12 bases. CDR3 size: 15 residues. With 8 bases clipped from V and 5 bases from J, the junction kept 9 bases outside the gene matches. CDR1 LNHDA and CDR2 SQIVND come from the germline V gene (reference sequence). Full variable domain (remainder filled in from reference TRBV19 and TRBJ1-1): DGGITQSPKYLFRKEGQNVTLSCEQNLNHDAMYWYRQDPGQGLRLIYYSQIVNDFQKGDIAEGYSVSREKKESFPLTVTSAQKNPTAFYLCASGTGGAKGTEAFFGQGTRLTVV.

This chain joins TRBV27 and TRBJ1-1; 10 positions match TRBD1. This CDR3 has 15 residues. V trimming: 11 bases; J trimming: 1 base; junction bases outside the gene matches: 10. Germline V lookup: CDR1 MNHEY, CDR2 SMNVEV (reference sequence). The CDR3 sequence: CAVFYRTGGNTEAFF. The CDR3 region has the DNA TGTGCCGTCTTCTATCGGACAGGGGGGAACACTGAAGCTTTCTTT.

In this sample, this clone turned up a few times. This rearrangement joins TRBV4-3 to TRBJ1-6, with a weak D call TRBD1 (5 bases). This CDR3 spans 15 amino acids. The V and J ends lost 1 base and 8 bases respectively, with 12 bases between them. CDR1 is LGHNA, CDR2 YSLEER, per germline. CDR3 DNA: TGCGCCAGCAGCCAAGCCCAGGGACGAGATTCACCCCTCCACTTT. This gives the protein CASSQAQGRDSPLHF.

The chain recombines TRBV9 with TRBJ1-3; perhaps TRBD1 as D (5 bases). Germline V gene data show CDR1 as SGDLS and CDR2 as YYNGEE. The V gene lost 4 bases and the J gene lost 0 bases, with 11 bases spanning the gap. This CDR3 has 15 residues. The CDR3 spells CASSPRAASGNTIYF. The CDR3 nucleotides read TGTGCCAGCAGCCCCAGGGCAGCCTCTGGAAACACCATATATTTT.

There are a few counts of this clone. V is TRBV11-1 and J is TRBJ2-2; D is undetermined. This CDR3 has 13 amino acids. Trimming took 5 bases from V and 5 from J, leaving 9 bases between them. Looked up from germline, CDR1 is SGHAT and CDR2 is FQDESV (reference sequence). Here the CDR3 reads CASSGSLTGELFF. The CDR3 bases are TGTGCCAGCAGCGGGTCGCTGACCGGGGAGCTGTTTTTT.

The rearrangement uses TRBV7-9 and TRBJ2-1; 7 nucleotides match TRBD2. Trimming cost V 2 bases and J 0 bases; bases outside gene matches: 4. The CDR3 covers 16 residues. CDR1 and CDR2 (germline): SEHNR, FQNEAQ (reference sequence). The CDR3 sequence: CASSLLAGSSYNEQFF. As DNA, the CDR3 is TGTGCCAGCAGCTTATTAGCGGGCAGCTCCTACAATGAGCAGTTCTTC.

The chain carries TRBV7-9 and TRBJ1-2, with D maybe TRBD1 (6 bases). The CDR3 runs to 15 residues. Looked up from germline, CDR1 is SEHNR and CDR2 is FQNEAQ (reference sequence). Trimming removed 5 bases at V and 5 bases at J, with 18 bases between. For the CDR3, the DNA is TGTGCCAGCAGCAGGACAGAATCTGGGGGTTATGGCTACACCTTC. Protein sequence: CASSRTESGGYGYTF.

The rearrangement links TRBV28 to TRBJ2-1; 7 bases agree with TRBD2. Germline V CDR1 and CDR2: MDHEN, SYDVKM. V shed 2 bases, J shed 4 bases, and the junction held 2 bases outside the gene matches. CDR3 length equals 14 residues. As DNA, the CDR3 is TGTGCCAGCAGTTTAGCGGGAGTATACAATGAGCAGTTCTTC. Residues: CASSLAGVYNEQFF.

This clone was observed a handful of times. The rearrangement uses TRBV23-1 and TRBJ1-5, with TRBD1 matching over 8 bases. TRBV23-1 is noted as an ORF with a role that remains uncertain. J lost 4 bases, V lost 2 bases, and 4 bases had no gene match. The CDR3 runs 15 residues. The CDR3 region is CASSQTGGPNQPQHF. The CDR3 DNA reads as TGCGCCAGCAGTCAAACAGGGGGACCGAATCAGCCCCAGCATTTT.

Notes on this clone: At the DNA level, this CDR3 is encoded by other sequences in the same sample as well. The chain recombines TRBV5-1 with TRBJ1-1; 7 nucleotides agree with TRBD1. After removal of 0 bases from V and 6 bases from J, the junction contained 2 bases not matched to a gene. CDR3 length: 13 residues. Germline lookup yields CDR1 SGHRS and CDR2 YFSETQ. The CDR3 region is CASSLGQGSEAFF. CDR3 coding DNA: TGCGCCAGCAGCTTGGGACAGGGTTCTGAAGCTTTCTTT. The variable domain in full, completed from reference TRBV5-1 and TRBJ1-1, reads KAGVTQTPRYLIKTRGQQVTLSCSPISGHRSVSWYQQTPGQGLQFLFEYFSETQRNKGNFPGRFSGRQFSNSRSEMNVSTLELGDSALYLCASSLGQGSEAFFGQGTRLTVV.

The gene calls are TRBV2 and TRBJ2-3; D remains ambiguous. V was shortened by 6 bases and J by 2 bases, with 9 bases between the two germline ends. The CDR3 runs 13 residues. Germline assignment: CDR1 SNHLY and CDR2 FYNNEI. The CDR3 is CASSAAFTDTQYF. CDR3 DNA sequence: TGTGCCAGCAGCGCGGCGTTCACAGATACGCAGTATTTT.

The J gene is TRBJ1-5, the V gene TRBV7-8; 7 bases fit TRBD1. The CDR3 is 17 amino acids. Germline CDR1 and CDR2: SGHVS and FQNEAQ. The V segment lost 5 bases and the J segment 1 base; nucleotides outside the gene matches: 11. The CDR3: CASSAQGRGGSNQPQHF. CDR3 coding DNA: TGTGCCAGCAGCGCACAGGGGAGGGGAGGAAGCAATCAGCCCCAGCATTTT.

The gene calls are TRBV9 and TRBJ1-2; D not resolved. The CDR3 runs 14 residues. V lost 0 bases and J 4 bases, leaving 10 bases between the germline ends. CDR1 and CDR2 from the germline V gene are SGDLS and YYNGEE. The DNA of the CDR3 is TGTGCCAGCAGCGTAGGGGTTTTGAGCTATGGCTACACCTTC. Protein product: CASSVGVLSYGYTF.

CDR3 residues: CASSQRQGGGYTF. The CDR3 nucleotides are TGTGCCAGCAGCCAACGACAGGGTGGGGGCTACACCTTC. This chain connects TRBV3-1 (or the pseudogene TRBV3-2) to TRBJ1-2; 7 positions match TRBD1. The CDR3 spans 13 residues. The junction had 5 bases not matched to a gene; V was cut back by 2 bases and J by 8 bases. Germline CDR1 reads LGHDT; CDR2 reads YNNKEL (reference sequence).